The clone carrying this TCR beta chain occurred once. Its antigen is not known. The sample belongs to a study of T-cell reconstitution after alpha-beta-depleted transplantation in children. Overall study results and limits: Where alpha-beta T cells came from about two months after transplant was reportedly several hundred expanded graft clones. Some patients owed their high day-60 TCRbeta diversity to surviving recipient T cells and thymic progenitors.

Per the germline V gene, CDR1 is MGHRA and CDR2 is YSYEKL. The CDR3 is 19 amino acids. The V gene lost 4 bases and the J gene lost 2 bases, with 27 bases spanning the gap. Using unique molecular identifiers, the investigators prepared the TCRbeta library. A single record per CDR3 protein comes from TCRdb applying MiXCR to the PCR reads. The sample contains some 310,000 distinct CDR3 sequences, approximately 20% of which appear only once. The source material was PBMCs, mostly from graft donor cells, sampled 180 days after TCRalphabeta/CD19-depleted stem cell transplant. This clonotype was sampled from a male patient younger than 18 who had a stem cell transplant for acute lymphoblastic leukemia, so the T cells may come from the graft donor. The chain joins TRBV4-1 to TRBJ2-7; the D gene could be TRBD1 or TRBD2 (6 bases each). Written as DNA, the CDR3 is TGCGCCAGCAGCCCTACTGCATACATCCCGGGGGCACCGGCCTACGAGCAGTACTTC. Translation: CASSPTAYIPGAPAYEQYF.